This T cell receptor (beta chain) is from a study of human T cells and chemical hapten exposure. Regarding the study as a whole: The donor cohort had alopecia, so its immune response may not match that of healthy people. With DPC sensitization, TCRs exceeding 1 in 1000 frequency showed no change.

This clonotype has at least ten counts. No antigen is known for it. How the authors handled the data: Between roughly 20,000 and 700,000 TCRs appeared in each sample, and the median stood at 95,638. TCRdb reanalysed the RACE reads using MiXCR and keeps one entry per CDR3 protein. The V and J calls shown here were made by TCRdb, not taken from the authors' results. The repertoire consists of fewer than 50,000 distinct CDR3 sequences, with 9.5% occurring once and the leading ten covering around 28%. The sample's time point: patch test 3, about 24 weeks after DPC sensitization. Treatment meaning: therapeutic diphenylcyclopropenone sensitization with weekly scalp DPC. RNA extraction used unfractionated whole blood as the source of total RNA. This receptor was obtained from a man between 45 and 60 years old with alopecia areata. Some clones in this sample may be carry-over from other donors' samples. The sequences come from whole blood, collected in connection with sensitization to the hapten diphenylcyclopropenone (DPC).

CDR3 residues: CASSLTGVSYNEQFF. For the CDR3, the DNA is TGTGCCAGCAGCTTAACGGGAGTATCGTACAATGAGCAGTTCTTC. The rearrangement links TRBV7-6 to TRBJ2-1; tentatively, D is TRBD2 (6 bases). V was trimmed by 2 bases and J by 4 bases, leaving 12 bases between them. Germline lookup yields CDR1 SGHVS and CDR2 FNYEAQ. The CDR3 contains 15 residues.